These 6 T cell receptor beta chains were sequenced from one sample in a study of blood T cell repertoires in COVID-19. Clones were read by immunoSEQ multiplex PCR, and TCRdb kept only the in-frame ones, dropping some. The repertoire has around 200,000 clones, about nine tenths of them found once; the top ten carry roughly 3.3%. Source material: PBMCs or T cells enriched from blood (not recorded which). The receptors were sampled from a woman aged 50 to 65 in a cohort exposed to, infected with or recovered from COVID-19 (not recorded which).

J is TRBJ1-1 and V is TRBV4-1, with TRBD1 matching 10 bases. CDR3 length: 15 residues. From germline, CDR1 is MGHRA and CDR2 YSYEKL. V lost 4 bases to trimming and J lost 6 bases; unmatched junction nucleotides: 8. This CDR3 reads CASSRDRGLVAEAFF. In DNA, the CDR3 is TGCGCCAGCAGCCGAGACAGGGGGCTCGTAGCTGAAGCTTTCTTT.

This chain links TRBV28 with TRBJ1-5; D not certain. Trimming removed 6 bases at V and 0 bases at J, with 12 bases between. Germline loops: CDR1 MDHEN, CDR2 SYDVKM. This CDR3 has 15 residues. The CDR3 loop is CASRADFSSNQPQHF. CDR3 in DNA: TGTGCCAGCAGGGCGGATTTCAGTAGCAATCAGCCCCAGCATTTT.

This clone was observed a handful of times. The chain recombines TRBV12-3 or TRBV12-4 with TRBJ1-1, with a tentative D call TRBD1 (5 bases). The V gene lost 5 bases and the J gene lost 4 bases, with 11 bases spanning the gap. CDR3 length: 13 amino acids. CDR3 coding DNA: TGTGCCAGCAGTGCAGGGCGGGGCACTGAAGCTTTCTTT. It yields the protein CASSAGRGTEAFF.

The chain is built from TRBV11-2 and TRBJ1-4, with 7 bases aligning to TRBD1. The CDR3 sequence is 13 residues long. CDR1 SGHAT and CDR2 FQNNGV come from the germline V gene. Unmatched junction bases numbered 3, after V lost 4 bases and J lost 7 bases. DNA of the CDR3: TGTGCCAGCAGCTCGACAGGGTCTGAAAAACTGTTTTTT. Amino acids: CASSSTGSEKLFF.

V gene TRBV4-3 combines with J gene TRBJ2-1; D gene ambiguous. Germline V gene lookup returns CDR1 LGHNA and CDR2 YSLEER. Between the trimmed V and J ends, which lost 1 base and 0 bases, there was a span of 10 bases. The CDR3 runs to 16 residues. The DNA of the CDR3 is TGCGCCAGCAGCCAAGTATCAGCTAGCTCCTACAATGAGCAGTTCTTC. This gives the protein CASSQVSASSYNEQFF.

The chain joins TRBV27 to TRBJ1-2; 7 positions match TRBD1. This CDR3 is built from 13 residues. The germline V gene encodes CDR1 MNHEY and CDR2 SMNVEV (reference sequence). The V segment lost 7 bases and the J segment 3 bases; nucleotides outside the gene matches: 5. The chain's CDR3 is CASKRGQDYGYTF. The CDR3, as DNA: TGTGCCAGCAAGAGGGGGCAAGACTATGGCTACACCTTC.